These 28 T cell receptor beta chains were all obtained from the same sample, sequenced in a study of Graves' ophthalmopathy and Graves' hyperthyroidism. The sequenced template was RNA, covering the TCR beta CDR3 region. HTBI primers primed a first-round RT-PCR, and a second-round multiplex PCR followed. One entry per CDR3 protein results from TCRdb running MiXCR on the multiplex PCR reads. The sample yields some 390,000 distinct CDR3 sequences, approximately 20% seen once. The sequenced material came from peripheral blood. All receptors derive from a woman between 18 and 29 years old with Graves' ophthalmopathy.

This clonotype showed up just once. The CDR3 loop is CASSSQTGVGGETQYF. The DNA of the CDR3 is TGTGCCAGCAGCAGCCAGACAGGGGTGGGGGGAGAGACCCAGTACTTC. The rearrangement uses TRBV6-2 or TRBV6-3 and TRBJ2-5, with TRBD1 matching 8 bases. Unmatched junction bases numbered 13, after V lost 6 bases and J lost 4 bases. Germline V lookup: CDR1 MNHEY, CDR2 SVGEGT. CDR3 size: 16 residues.

This clonotype was counted between two and nine times. A much larger clone sits a single nucleotide away, making a read error possible. This sequence joins TRBV29-1 and TRBJ1-2; possibly TRBD1 for D (6 bases). The ends were cut back, 5 bases at V and 4 bases at J, with 11 bases in the middle. Germline assignment: CDR1 SQVTM and CDR2 ANQGSEA. The CDR3 runs 12 residues. The CDR3 spells CSVWEGVYGYTF. In nucleotides, the CDR3 is TGCAGCGTTTGGGAGGGGGTCTATGGCTACACCTTC.

This clonotype came up many times. The chain uses TRBV7-2 and TRBJ2-5; TRBD2 agrees at 9 bases. Trimming removed 3 bases from V and 7 bases from J; junction bases left unmatched: 12. Germline V CDR1 and CDR2: SGHTA, FQGNSA. The CDR3 has 16 amino acids. The CDR3 DNA follows: TGTGCCAGCAGCTTCTATGACCTAGCGGGGAGAGGGACCCAGTACTTC. This translates into CASSFYDLAGRGTQYF.

This clonotype was detected many times. The CDR3 spells CSARGQSNQPQHF. In DNA form, the CDR3 reads TGCAGTGCTAGAGGGCAGAGCAATCAGCCCCAGCATTTT. The V and J genes are TRBV20-1 and TRBJ1-5; D uncertain. Germline V CDR1 and CDR2: DFQATT, SNEGSKA (reference sequence). The CDR3 has 13 amino acids. Trimming left V 1 base short and J 1 base short, with 5 bases between.

In this sample, this clonotype turned up many times. This chain links TRBV28 with TRBJ1-1, with D hard to call. The CDR3 is 14 amino acids. Germline V gene lookup returns CDR1 MDHEN and CDR2 SYDVKM. V was trimmed by 6 bases and J by 4 bases, leaving 15 bases between them. CDR3 DNA: TGTGCCAGCAGGCCAACTCAGGAACTCACTGAAGCTTTCTTT. Translation gives CASRPTQELTEAFF.

This clonotype was counted many times. This chain uses TRBV20-1 with TRBJ2-4; possibly TRBD2 for D (5 bases). Germline CDR1 is DFQATT and CDR2 is SNEGSKA (reference sequence). V lost 0 bases to trimming and J lost 5 bases, with 11 bases between them. CDR3 length: 14 residues. The CDR3 coding sequence is TGCAGTGCTAGAGATTCCGGGATGCAAAACATTCAGTACTTC. Translating gives CSARDSGMQNIQYF.

At least ten counts were recorded for this clonotype. The chain employs TRBV19 and TRBJ1-2, with 8 positions matching TRBD1. Germline CDR1 reads LNHDA; CDR2 reads SQIVND (reference sequence). V was pared by 4 bases and J by 6 bases, with 13 bases of the junction left unmatched. CDR3 length equals 16 residues. The CDR3 region is CASSTLPDRGFHGYTF. The CDR3 region has the DNA TGTGCCAGTAGTACCCTTCCAGACAGGGGTTTTCATGGCTACACCTTC.

The rearrangement uses TRBV5-1 and TRBJ2-2; 7 bases map to TRBD2. V lost 5 bases to trimming and J lost 3 bases; unmatched junction nucleotides: 16. The V gene's germline CDR1 is SGHRS and CDR2 YFSETQ. The CDR3 totals 18 residues. The DNA of the CDR3 is TGCGCCAGCAGTTCTCACCACCGACTAGCAGAGGACACCGGGGAGCTGTTTTTT. Encoded protein: CASSSHHRLAEDTGELFF.

This clonotype was seen repeatedly, ten times or more. The chain carries TRBV11-2 and TRBJ2-7, with 8 bases matching TRBD2. V lost 3 bases, J lost 3 bases, and 7 bases stayed unmatched. The CDR3 is 15 residues long. Looked up from germline, CDR1 is SGHAT and CDR2 is FQNNGV. CDR3 protein: CASSFRSSGVYEQYF. The CDR3 DNA sequence: TGTGCCAGCAGCTTCAGGAGTAGCGGGGTCTACGAGCAGTACTTC.

CDR3 sequence: CAWSRDRESLGTEAFF. CDR3 sequence (DNA): TGTGCCTGGAGTCGGGACAGGGAGTCTTTGGGCACTGAAGCTTTCTTT. This chain links TRBV30 with TRBJ1-1, with 9 bases lining up with TRBD1. This CDR3 region has 16 residues. Germline assignment: CDR1 GTSNPN and CDR2 SVGIG (reference sequence). Unmatched junction bases numbered 11, after V lost 2 bases and J lost 4 bases.

This clonotype was recorded at least ten times. The chain is built from TRBV2 and TRBJ2-7; TRBD2 matches at 13 bases. V dropped 5 bases and J dropped 2; count of bases not matched to a gene: 12. Germline V CDR1 and CDR2: SNHLY, FYNNEI. This CDR3 region has 18 residues. The CDR3: CASSTHTGLAGAPYEQYF. The DNA for the CDR3 is TGTGCCAGCAGTACTCACACTGGACTAGCGGGAGCCCCCTACGAGCAGTACTTC.

In its sample, this clonotype was seen many times. The V and J genes are TRBV25-1 and TRBJ1-6, with D tentatively TRBD1 (5 bases). V was pared by 1 base and J by 0 bases, with 10 bases between. Looked up from germline, CDR1 is MGHDK and CDR2 is SYGVNS. CDR3 size: 17 residues. The CDR3 DNA reads as TGTGCCAGCAGTGAATCTCCAGGGAGCTCCTATAATTCACCCCTCCACTTT. Its protein product is CASSESPGSSYNSPLHF.

This clonotype was seen repeatedly, ten times or more. This chain links TRBV4-2 with TRBJ2-7, with D unresolved. V lost 0 bases and J lost 1, with 1 base in between. The CDR3 covers 12 residues. The germline V gene has CDR1 LGHNA and CDR2 YNFKEQ. The CDR3 DNA reads as TGTGCCAGCAGCCAAGAGTCCTACGAGCAGTACTTC. Translating it yields CASSQESYEQYF.

This clonotype was detected ten times or more. This chain uses TRBV7-2 with TRBJ2-1; tentative D call: TRBD1 (5 bases). The CDR3 has 14 amino acids. The V and J ends lost 5 bases and 3 bases respectively, with 11 bases between them. Germline V lookup: CDR1 SGHTA, CDR2 FQGNSA. The CDR3 reads CASSPVGLYNEQFF. The CDR3 DNA is TGTGCCAGCAGCCCCGTGGGGCTCTACAATGAGCAGTTCTTC.

The chain uses TRBV11-3 and TRBJ1-1, with D unclear. Germline V gene lookup returns CDR1 SGHNT and CDR2 YENEEA. V lost 0 bases to trimming and J lost 0 bases, with 8 bases between them. CDR3 length equals 15 residues. This CDR3 reads CASSLERAMNTEAFF. The CDR3 DNA sequence: TGTGCCAGCAGCTTAGAACGGGCGATGAACACTGAAGCTTTCTTT.

This clonotype was detected ten times or more. The J gene is TRBJ1-1, the V gene TRBV6-4; 11 bases fit TRBD1. J was trimmed by 1 base and V by 5 bases; bases with no gene match: 12. Germline V lookup: CDR1 MRHNA, CDR2 SNTAGT. CDR3 size: 18 residues. CDR3 nucleotides: TGTGCCAGCAGTCACCGGGACAGGGGGAAAAATAGGAACACTGAAGCTTTCTTT. It is translated as CASSHRDRGKNRNTEAFF.

This clonotype showed up many times. The CDR3, as DNA: TGCGCCAGCAGCTTGGCCCCAACGGCAGGGAACACTGAAGCTTTCTTT. This sequence encodes CASSLAPTAGNTEAFF. The V gene is TRBV5-1, the J gene TRBJ1-1; the D is unclear. The CDR3 length is 16 residues. V lost 0 bases and J 1 base, leaving 13 bases between the germline ends. The germline CDR1 and CDR2 sequences are SGHRS and YFSETQ.

In this sample, this clonotype turned up many times. V gene TRBV29-1 combines with J gene TRBJ1-1; 7 bases are a match to TRBD1. CDR1 is SQVTM and CDR2 is ANQGSEA in the germline V gene. The CDR3 runs 12 residues. Trimming cost V 6 bases and J 8 bases; bases outside gene matches: 9. The CDR3 DNA is TGCAGCGTCAAATACAGGGGCGGCGAAGCTTTCTTT. Amino acid sequence: CSVKYRGGEAFF.

This clonotype turned up a few times. The chain links TRBV18 to TRBJ1-6; 10 bases agree with TRBD1. The CDR3 consists of 16 residues. CDR1 is KGHSH and CDR2 is LQKENI in the germline V gene. The V and J ends lost 5 bases and 4 bases, in that order; junction bases with no gene match: 5. The CDR3 protein is CASSGGQGRYNSPLHF. The CDR3 DNA is TGTGCCAGCTCAGGGGGACAGGGGCGATATAATTCACCCCTCCACTTT.

This chain uses TRBV29-1 with TRBJ1-2, with D possibly matching TRBD1 (6 bases). Trimming removed 5 bases at V and 5 bases at J, with 15 bases between. This CDR3 spans 13 amino acids. Germline CDR1 reads SQVTM; CDR2 reads ANQGSEA. The CDR3 coding sequence is TGCAGCGTTTTCCCCCGGGGGGCTTATGGCTACACCTTC. This encodes CSVFPRGAYGYTF.

This clonotype has a count of ten or more. The chain employs TRBV19 and TRBJ1-2, with D unresolved. The ends were cut back, 8 bases at V and 1 base at J, with 8 bases in the middle. The CDR3 is made up of 12 amino acids. The germline V gene encodes CDR1 LNHDA and CDR2 SQIVND (reference sequence). In nucleotides, the CDR3 is TGTGCCAGTCACGGGCTTAACTATGGCTACACCTTC. Its protein is CASHGLNYGYTF.

This clonotype has a count of ten or more. V and J are TRBV5-1 and TRBJ1-1; D is unclear. The CDR3 length is 14 residues. The germline CDR1 and CDR2 sequences are SGHRS and YFSETQ. Trimming left V 1 base short and J 4 bases short, with 11 bases between. CDR3 amino acids: CASSLTGRSTEAFF. The CDR3 nucleotides read TGCGCCAGCAGCTTGACGGGAAGGTCCACTGAAGCTTTCTTT.

This clonotype was detected ten times or more. This chain uses TRBV29-1 with TRBJ1-3; a possible D gene is TRBD1 (5 bases). The CDR3 has 14 residues. Trimming stripped 3 bases from V and 4 bases from J, with 13 bases between. CDR1 SQVTM and CDR2 ANQGSEA come from the germline V gene. The CDR3 region has the DNA TGCAGCGTTGACCGGGACGGCCTAGGAAACACCATATATTTT. Its translation: CSVDRDGLGNTIYF.

This clonotype appeared many times. The genes are TRBV12-3 or TRBV12-4 and TRBJ2-2; D gene unclear. The CDR3 contains 16 residues. Trimming removed 2 bases from V and 3 bases from J, with 13 bases in between. Written as DNA, the CDR3 is TGTGCCAGCAGTTTAAGGGCAGGAAGCGACACCGGGGAGCTGTTTTTT. It translates to CASSLRAGSDTGELFF.

This clonotype was detected ten times or more. The J gene is TRBJ2-5, the V gene TRBV7-2; D perhaps matches TRBD1 (6 bases). Trimming pared 4 bases from V and 3 bases from J, leaving 9 bases between. The CDR3 totals 13 residues. Germline V gene data show CDR1 as SGHTA and CDR2 as FQGNSA. The CDR3 spells CASSSQGKETQYF. The CDR3, as DNA: TGTGCCAGCAGCTCCCAGGGGAAAGAGACCCAGTACTTC.

This clonotype was counted at least ten times. The chain carries TRBV20-1 and TRBJ1-1; TRBD1 matches 7 bases. Germline V gives CDR1 DFQATT, CDR2 SNEGSKA (reference sequence). The CDR3 runs to 15 residues. The J segment lost 0 bases and the V segment lost 6 bases, leaving 10 bases of the junction unmatched. The CDR3 DNA is TGCAGTGCGTATACGGACAGGCCCATGAACACTGAAGCTTTCTTT. This codes for CSAYTDRPMNTEAFF.

In its sample, this clonotype was seen many times. The chain links TRBV30 to TRBJ2-2; D not resolved. V lost 8 bases and J 8 bases, leaving 15 bases between the germline ends. Germline V gene lookup returns CDR1 GTSNPN and CDR2 SVGIG (reference sequence). The CDR3 totals 12 residues. CDR3 loop: CARVGYQGELFF. CDR3 in DNA: TGTGCCCGAGTAGGCTACCAGGGGGAGCTGTTTTTT.

The chain links TRBV28 to TRBJ1-1; TRBD1 might be the D (6 bases). The CDR3 has 13 amino acids. Trimming removed 6 bases at V and 10 bases at J, with 18 bases between. Germline loops: CDR1 MDHEN, CDR2 SYDVKM. This CDR3 reads CASRGDTANGAFF. CDR3 coding DNA: TGTGCCAGCAGGGGGGACACGGCTAACGGAGCTTTCTTT.